The 14 T cell receptor beta chains listed next were all sequenced from one sample in a study of beta chain features in type 1 diabetes. The investigators reverse transcribed all of the isolated RNA, so they sequenced expressed TCRB transcripts. Repertoires were generated with immunoSEQ multiplex PCR, while TCRdb's copy carries only in-frame clones and drops some. The sample has approximately 200,000 clones; more than 9% are singletons. The sample taken for sequencing was naive CD4+ T cells from blood. The receptors here all came from a woman under 30 in good health.

The rearrangement uses TRBV10-3 and TRBJ2-3, with TRBD2 matching over 8 bases. CDR1 and CDR2 (germline): ENHRY, SYGVKD. This CDR3 contains 15 residues. Germline trimming cut 3 bases from V and 3 bases from J; bases unmatched to any gene: 5. CDR3 amino acids: CAISEQRELTDTQYF. The CDR3, as DNA: TGTGCCATCAGTGAACAGCGGGAGTTGACAGATACGCAGTATTTT.

V is TRBV5-1 and J is TRBJ2-1; D gene unclear. CDR1 is SGHRS, CDR2 YFSETQ, per germline. The ends were cut back, 5 bases at V and 6 bases at J, with 9 bases in the middle. CDR3 length: 12 residues. CDR3 residues: CASSFGRNEQFF. CDR3 in DNA: TGCGCCAGCAGTTTTGGGCGCAATGAGCAGTTCTTC.

In its sample, this clone was seen a few times. The J gene is TRBJ2-5, the V gene TRBV6-1; 8 bases line up with TRBD2. CDR3 size: 13 residues. V shed 11 bases and J 5 bases; nucleotides not matched to a gene: 10. The germline V gene encodes CDR1 MNHNS and CDR2 SASEGT. CDR3 sequence (DNA): TGTGCCGGAGGCCGGGGGGGAACGGAGACCCAGTACTTC. Amino acid sequence: CAGGRGGTETQYF.

This clone was counted a few times. The V call is TRBV30, the J call TRBJ2-5; D call uncertain. The J call is in doubt because the DNA end fits TRBJ2-7 better. Germline loops: CDR1 GTSNPN, CDR2 SVGIG (reference sequence). This CDR3 spans 12 amino acids. This chain's CDR3 is CAWSVGPYEQYF. The CDR3 coding sequence is TGTGCCTGGAGTGTTGGGCCCTACGAGCAGTACTTC.

This chain connects TRBV11-1 to TRBJ1-1, with D possibly TRBD1 on 5 matching bases. V lost 4 bases, J lost 0 bases, and 12 bases lay in between. This CDR3 is built from 15 residues. Germline loops: CDR1 SGHAT, CDR2 FQDESV (reference sequence). The CDR3 bases are TGTGCCAGCAGCTGGGGACTGGCTATGAACACTGAAGCTTTCTTT. The encoded protein is CASSWGLAMNTEAFF.

This clone was observed a few times. The J gene is TRBJ2-1, the V gene TRBV7-8; 13 bases are shared with TRBD2. This CDR3 is 18 amino acids long. CDR1 and CDR2 (germline): SGHVS, FQNEAQ. V lost 5 bases to trimming and J lost 2 bases; unmatched junction nucleotides: 9. In nucleotides, the CDR3 is TGTGCCAGCAGCCCGAGGACTAGCGGGAGAAGTGCCTACAATGAGCAGTTCTTC. Its protein product is CASSPRTSGRSAYNEQFF. Based on the CDR3 plus reference TRBV7-8 and TRBJ2-1, the full variable domain is GAGVSQSPRYKVAKRGQDVALRCDPISGHVSLFWYQQALGQGPEFLTYFQNEAQLDKSGLPSDRFFAERPEGSVSTLKIQRTQQEDSAVYLCASSPRTSGRSAYNEQFFGPGTRLTVL.

The V gene is TRBV5-4, the J gene TRBJ2-5, with TRBD2 matching over 8 bases. CDR1 and CDR2 (germline): SGHNT, YYREEE (reference sequence). The CDR3 loop spans 15 amino acids. V lost 4 bases and J lost 1; bases outside the gene matches: 6. The CDR3 sequence: CASSRSGVTQETQYF. The CDR3 nucleotides are TGTGCCAGCAGCCGTAGCGGGGTGACCCAAGAGACCCAGTACTTC. Filled out from reference TRBV5-4 and TRBJ2-5, the complete variable domain reads ETGVTQSPTHLIKTRGQQVTLRCSSQSGHNTVSWYQQALGQGPQFIFQYYREEENGRGNFPPRFSGLQFPNYSSELNVNALELDDSALYLCASSRSGVTQETQYFGPGTRLLVL.

This clone turned up a few times. This rearrangement joins TRBV5-4 to TRBJ2-1; 10 bases are a match to TRBD2. J lost 4 bases, V lost 4 bases, and 5 bases had no gene match. The CDR3 spans 15 residues. The germline gives CDR1 SGHNT, CDR2 YYREEE (reference sequence). The CDR3, as DNA: TGTGCCAGCAGCGCCGGGACTAGCGTTTACAATGAGCAGTTCTTC. Its protein is CASSAGTSVYNEQFF.

The rearrangement uses TRBV5-4 and TRBJ2-7; 10 bases are shared with TRBD1. Looked up from germline, CDR1 is SGHNT and CDR2 is YYREEE (reference sequence). The CDR3 extends over 13 amino acids. Germline trimming cut 7 bases from V and 0 bases from J; bases unmatched to any gene: 1. DNA of the CDR3: TGTGCCAGCCGGGACAGGGGCTCCTACGAGCAGTACTTC. Protein sequence: CASRDRGSYEQYF.

The V call is TRBV7-9, the J call TRBJ1-2, with unresolved D. This CDR3 has 13 residues. In germline, CDR1 is SEHNR, CDR2 FQNEAQ (reference sequence). Trimming pared 2 bases from V and 6 bases from J, leaving 10 bases between. CDR3 loop: CASSLQEPDGYTF. The CDR3 DNA follows: TGTGCCAGCAGCTTACAGGAACCCGATGGCTACACCTTC.

This clone was counted between two and nine times. The V gene is TRBV4-1, the J gene TRBJ1-1; D uncertain. This CDR3 has 15 amino acids. V gave up 5 bases and J gave up 3 bases, with 16 bases separating them. From germline, CDR1 is MGHRA and CDR2 YSYEKL. CDR3 loop: CASSSPIRSYTEAFF. CDR3 bases: TGCGCCAGCAGCTCCCCCATCCGGAGTTACACTGAAGCTTTCTTT.

This clone was counted a few times. V gene TRBV9 combines with J gene TRBJ1-1, with 10 bases fitting TRBD1. After removal of 1 base from V and 6 bases from J, the junction contained 9 bases not matched to a gene. CDR1 and CDR2 from the germline V gene are SGDLS and YYNGEE. The CDR3 loop spans 16 amino acids. CDR3 sequence reads: CASSVSTGTGVSEAFF. The CDR3 nucleotides are TGTGCCAGCAGCGTAAGTACCGGGACAGGGGTTTCTGAAGCTTTCTTT.

This sequence joins TRBV2 and TRBJ1-1, with 10 positions matching TRBD1. The germline V gene has CDR1 SNHLY and CDR2 FYNNEI. The CDR3 has 14 amino acids. V trimming: 3 bases; J trimming: 11 bases; junction bases outside the gene matches: 9. In DNA form, the CDR3 reads TGTGCCAGCAGTGAGACAGGGGGCCTGGGCGCGGCTTTCTTT. Translated: CASSETGGLGAAFF.

The chain combines TRBV19 with TRBJ2-6, with D possibly TRBD2 on 7 matching bases. Germline V gives CDR1 LNHDA, CDR2 SQIVND (reference sequence). The length of the CDR3 is 20 residues. Trimming left V 4 bases short and J 2 bases short, with 24 bases between. The CDR3 coding sequence is TGTGCCAGTAGTACACTCAGGGGCGGGGGCTCCCCAACTGGGGCCAACGTCCTGACTTTC. It codes for CASSTLRGGGSPTGANVLTF.